This paragraph reports one T cell receptor (beta chain). The data were obtained in a study of blood T cell repertoires in COVID-19. This table comes from immunoSEQ multiplex PCR, and its TCRdb copy is limited to in-frame clones, with some not included. The table lists about 330,000 clones, roughly 86% of them singletons, with over 4% in the top ten. The CDR3 consists of 13 residues. V dropped 2 bases and J dropped 7 bases, with 9 bases sitting between them. Per germline, CDR1 MNHEY and CDR2 SVGAGI. What was sequenced was PBMCs or T cells enriched from blood (not recorded which). The TCR comes from a woman in her 30s who had recovered from COVID-19. This chain links TRBV6-5 with TRBJ2-1, with unresolved D. In nucleotides, the CDR3 is TGTGCCAGCAGTTACACGCAGGTGAATGAGCAGTTCTTC. Encoded protein: CASSYTQVNEQFF.